The TCR beta chain under discussion was sequenced for a study of OX40 agonist ivuxolimab in advanced cancers. Germline V gene lookup returns CDR1 SGHNT and CDR2 YYREEE (reference sequence). This CDR3 spans 15 amino acids. V was cut by 3 bases and J by 5 bases, with 12 bases left in between. Data came from immunoSEQ multiplex PCR; TCRdb stores just in-frame clones and leaves some out. In the table there are under 100,000 clones, 85% to 95% of which are singletons. The sequencing here drew on CD4+ or CD8+ T cells sorted from blood, taken in a trial of the OX40 agonist ivuxolimab. The V call is TRBV5-4, the J call TRBJ1-6; no firm D call. The source of this sequence is an adult with an advanced solid tumor such as melanoma, head and neck, liver or kidney cancer. CDR3 loop: CASSSWTGDNSPLHF. The CDR3 DNA sequence: TGTGCCAGCAGCTCTTGGACGGGCGATAATTCACCCCTCCACTTT.